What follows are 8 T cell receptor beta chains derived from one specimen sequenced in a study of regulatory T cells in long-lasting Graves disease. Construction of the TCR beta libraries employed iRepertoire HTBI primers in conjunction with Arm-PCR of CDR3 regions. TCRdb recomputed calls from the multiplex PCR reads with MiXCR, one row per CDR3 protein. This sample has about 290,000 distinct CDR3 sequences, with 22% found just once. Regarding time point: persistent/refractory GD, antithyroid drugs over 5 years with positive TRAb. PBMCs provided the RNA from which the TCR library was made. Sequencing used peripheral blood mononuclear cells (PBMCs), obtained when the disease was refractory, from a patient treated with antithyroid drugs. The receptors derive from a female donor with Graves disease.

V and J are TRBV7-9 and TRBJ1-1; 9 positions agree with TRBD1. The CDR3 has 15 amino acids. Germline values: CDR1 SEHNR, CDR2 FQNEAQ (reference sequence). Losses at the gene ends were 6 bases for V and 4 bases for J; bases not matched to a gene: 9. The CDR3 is CASRGQGRVGTEAFF. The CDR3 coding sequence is TGTGCCAGCAGGGGACAGGGACGGGTGGGCACTGAAGCTTTCTTT. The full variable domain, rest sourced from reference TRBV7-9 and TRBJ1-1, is DTGVSQNPRHKITKRGQNVTFRCDPISEHNRLYWYRQTLGQGPEFLTYFQNEAQLEKSRLLSDRFSAERPKGSFSTLEIQRTEQGDSAMYLCASRGQGRVGTEAFFGQGTRLTVV.

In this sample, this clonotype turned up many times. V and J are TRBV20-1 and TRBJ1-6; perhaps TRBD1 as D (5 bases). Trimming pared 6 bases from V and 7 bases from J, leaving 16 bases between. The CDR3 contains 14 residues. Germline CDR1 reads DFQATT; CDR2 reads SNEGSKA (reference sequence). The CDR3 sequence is CSASPDSGNSPLHF. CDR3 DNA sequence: TGCAGTGCAAGCCCAGACAGTGGAAATTCACCCCTCCACTTT.

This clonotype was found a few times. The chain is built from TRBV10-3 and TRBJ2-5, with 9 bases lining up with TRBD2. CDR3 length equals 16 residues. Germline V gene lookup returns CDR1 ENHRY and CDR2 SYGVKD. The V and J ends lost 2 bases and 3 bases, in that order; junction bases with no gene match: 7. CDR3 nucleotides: TGTGCCATCAGTGAGCCTATAGCGGGAGAAAAAGAGACCCAGTACTTC. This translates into CAISEPIAGEKETQYF.

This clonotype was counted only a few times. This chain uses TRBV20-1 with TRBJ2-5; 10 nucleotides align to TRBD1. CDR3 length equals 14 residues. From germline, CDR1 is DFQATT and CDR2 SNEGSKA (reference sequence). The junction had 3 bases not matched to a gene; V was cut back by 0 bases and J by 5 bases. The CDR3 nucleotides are TGCAGTGCTAGAGACAGGACAGGGGGGGAGACCCAGTACTTC. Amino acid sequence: CSARDRTGGETQYF.

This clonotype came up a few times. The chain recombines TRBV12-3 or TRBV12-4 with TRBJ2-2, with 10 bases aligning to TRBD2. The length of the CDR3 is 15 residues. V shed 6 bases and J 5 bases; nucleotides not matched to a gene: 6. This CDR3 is CASSVGLAFTGELFF. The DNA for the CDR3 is TGTGCCAGCAGCGTGGGACTAGCGTTTACCGGGGAGCTGTTTTTT.

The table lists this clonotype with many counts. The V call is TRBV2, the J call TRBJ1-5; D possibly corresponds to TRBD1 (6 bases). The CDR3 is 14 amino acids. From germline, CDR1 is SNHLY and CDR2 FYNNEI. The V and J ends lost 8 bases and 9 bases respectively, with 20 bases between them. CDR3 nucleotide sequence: TGTGCCAGCCGTCAAGGAAGGGGGGGCAGGCCCCAGCATTTT. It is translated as CASRQGRGGRPQHF.

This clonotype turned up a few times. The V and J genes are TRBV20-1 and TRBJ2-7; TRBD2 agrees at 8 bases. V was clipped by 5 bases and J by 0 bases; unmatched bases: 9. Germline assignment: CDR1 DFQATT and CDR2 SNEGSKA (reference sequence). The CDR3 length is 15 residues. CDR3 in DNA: TGCAGTGCTGGAGGCCCGACTAGCGACTCCTACGAGCAGTACTTC. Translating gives CSAGGPTSDSYEQYF.

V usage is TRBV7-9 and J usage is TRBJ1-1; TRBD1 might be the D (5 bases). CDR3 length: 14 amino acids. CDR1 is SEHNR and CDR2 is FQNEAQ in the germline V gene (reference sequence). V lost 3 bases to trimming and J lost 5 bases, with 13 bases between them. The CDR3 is CASSLQGIETEAFF. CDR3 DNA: TGTGCCAGCAGCTTGCAGGGAATCGAGACTGAAGCTTTCTTT.